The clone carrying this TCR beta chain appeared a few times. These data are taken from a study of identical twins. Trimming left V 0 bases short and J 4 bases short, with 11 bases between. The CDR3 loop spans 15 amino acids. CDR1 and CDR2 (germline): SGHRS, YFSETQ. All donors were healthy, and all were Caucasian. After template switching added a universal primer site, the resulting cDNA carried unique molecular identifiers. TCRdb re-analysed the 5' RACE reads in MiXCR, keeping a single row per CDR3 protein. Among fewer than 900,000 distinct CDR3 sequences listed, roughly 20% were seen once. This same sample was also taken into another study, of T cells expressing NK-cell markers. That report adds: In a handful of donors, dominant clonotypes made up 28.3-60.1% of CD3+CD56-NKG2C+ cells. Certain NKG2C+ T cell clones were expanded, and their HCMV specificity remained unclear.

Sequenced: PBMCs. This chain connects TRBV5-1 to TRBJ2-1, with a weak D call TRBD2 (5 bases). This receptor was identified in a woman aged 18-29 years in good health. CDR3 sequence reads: CASSLAERQYNEQFF. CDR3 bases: TGCGCCAGCAGCTTGGCCGAGCGGCAATACAATGAGCAGTTCTTC. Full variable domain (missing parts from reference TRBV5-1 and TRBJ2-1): KAGVTQTPRYLIKTRGQQVTLSCSPISGHRSVSWYQQTPGQGLQFLFEYFSETQRNKGNFPGRFSGRQFSNSRSEMNVSTLELGDSALYLCASSLAERQYNEQFFGPGTRLTVL.